This T cell receptor (beta chain) stems from a study of cytomegalovirus exposure and HLA in healthy donors. Study-level background: Caucasian-associated ancestry cluster membership applied to about 83% of around 400 genotyped donors. Study-level findings and limits: Overall, 164 TCR beta chains were annotated as cytomegalovirus-associated. Later analysis identified about 18,000 TCR beta sequences associated with HLA alleles, using a false discovery rate threshold of 0.05. It was likely that a cluster of highly shared sequence variants was a sequencing artifact.

Use of 60 Vbeta and 13 Jbeta primers characterized the PCR. The assay was immunoSEQ multiplex PCR, and TCRdb's table has in-frame clones only and misses some. The sample holds 100,000 to 150,000 clones; 80% are singletons and the top ten take roughly 1.2%. Trimming cost V 2 bases and J 7 bases, with 8 bases left between them. Germline V gene data show CDR1 as SNHLY and CDR2 as FYNNEI. The CDR3 contains 13 residues. There are a few counts of this clone. What it binds is unknown. The chain links TRBV2 to TRBJ2-2; D is unclear. The source of this sequence is a female donor in good health and CMV-seronegative. Material: PBMCs. For the CDR3, the DNA is TGTGCCAGCAGTGAAAACAAACACGGGGAGCTGTTTTTT. Its translation is CASSENKHGELFF.